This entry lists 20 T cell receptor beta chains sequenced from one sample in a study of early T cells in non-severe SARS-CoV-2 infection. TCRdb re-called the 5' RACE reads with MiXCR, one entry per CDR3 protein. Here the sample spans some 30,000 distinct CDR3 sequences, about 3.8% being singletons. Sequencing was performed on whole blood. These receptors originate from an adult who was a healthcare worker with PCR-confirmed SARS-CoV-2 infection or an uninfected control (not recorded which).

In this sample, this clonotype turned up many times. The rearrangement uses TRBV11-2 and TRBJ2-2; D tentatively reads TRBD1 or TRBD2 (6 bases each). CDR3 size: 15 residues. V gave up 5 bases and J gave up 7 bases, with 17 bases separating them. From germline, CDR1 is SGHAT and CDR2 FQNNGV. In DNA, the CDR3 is TGTGCCAGCAGCCTACAGGGAGGTGATGGCGGGGAGCTGTTTTTT. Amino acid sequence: CASSLQGGDGGELFF.

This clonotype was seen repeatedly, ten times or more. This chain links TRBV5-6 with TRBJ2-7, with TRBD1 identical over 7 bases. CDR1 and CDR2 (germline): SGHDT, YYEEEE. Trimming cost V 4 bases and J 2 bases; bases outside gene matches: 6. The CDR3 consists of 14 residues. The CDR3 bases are TGTGCCAGCAGCGGGACAGTCTTCACCTACGAGCAGTACTTC. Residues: CASSGTVFTYEQYF.

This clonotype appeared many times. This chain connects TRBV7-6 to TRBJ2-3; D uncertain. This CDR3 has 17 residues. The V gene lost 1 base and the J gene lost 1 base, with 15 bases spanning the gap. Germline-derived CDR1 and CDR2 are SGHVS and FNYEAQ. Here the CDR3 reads CASSLGFYGAGTDTQYF. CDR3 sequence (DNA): TGTGCCAGCAGCTTAGGCTTCTACGGCGCGGGCACAGATACGCAGTATTTT.

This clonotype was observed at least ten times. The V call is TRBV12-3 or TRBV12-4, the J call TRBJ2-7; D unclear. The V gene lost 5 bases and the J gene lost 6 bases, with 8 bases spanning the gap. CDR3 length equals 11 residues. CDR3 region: CASSTAAEQYF. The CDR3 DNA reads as TGTGCCAGCAGTACAGCAGCCGAGCAGTACTTC.

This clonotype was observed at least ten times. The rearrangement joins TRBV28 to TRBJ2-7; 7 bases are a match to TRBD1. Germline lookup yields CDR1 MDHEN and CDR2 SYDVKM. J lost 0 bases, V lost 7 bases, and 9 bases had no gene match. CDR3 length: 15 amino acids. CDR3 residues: CASTLGGLSSYEQYF. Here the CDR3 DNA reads TGTGCCAGCACCTTAGGGGGCCTGAGCTCCTACGAGCAGTACTTC. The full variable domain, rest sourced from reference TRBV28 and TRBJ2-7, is DVKVTQSSRYLVKRTGEKVFLECVQDMDHENMFWYRQDPGLGLRLIYFSYDVKMKEKGDIPEGYSVSREKKERFSLILESASTNQTSMYLCASTLGGLSSYEQYFGPGTRLTVT.

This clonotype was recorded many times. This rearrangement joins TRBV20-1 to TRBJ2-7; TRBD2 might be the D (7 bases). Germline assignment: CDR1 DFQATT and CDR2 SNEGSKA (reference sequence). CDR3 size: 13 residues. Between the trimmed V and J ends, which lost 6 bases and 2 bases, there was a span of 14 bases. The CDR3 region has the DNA TGCAGTGCCGCCGGGGGGCACGCCTACGAGCAGTACTTC. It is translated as CSAAGGHAYEQYF.

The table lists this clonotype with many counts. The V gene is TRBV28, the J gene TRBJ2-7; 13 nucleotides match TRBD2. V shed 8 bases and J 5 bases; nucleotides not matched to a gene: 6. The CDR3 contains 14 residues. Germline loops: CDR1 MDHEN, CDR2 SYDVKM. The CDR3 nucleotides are TGTGCCAGCGTAACTAGCGGGGGGGCGGACGAGCAGTACTTC. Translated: CASVTSGGADEQYF.

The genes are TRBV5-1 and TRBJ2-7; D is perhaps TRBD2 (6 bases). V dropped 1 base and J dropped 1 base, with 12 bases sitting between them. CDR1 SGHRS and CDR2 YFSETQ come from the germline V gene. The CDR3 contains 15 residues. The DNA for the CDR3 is TGCGCCAGCAGCTTGCGCCTAGCGCCTTCCTACGAGCAGTACTTC. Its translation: CASSLRLAPSYEQYF.

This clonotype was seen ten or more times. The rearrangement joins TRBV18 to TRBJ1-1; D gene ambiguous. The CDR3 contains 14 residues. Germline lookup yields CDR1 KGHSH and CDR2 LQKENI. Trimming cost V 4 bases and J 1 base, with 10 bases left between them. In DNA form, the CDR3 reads TGTGCCAGCTCACAAACAGATTCGAACACTGAAGCTTTCTTT. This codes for CASSQTDSNTEAFF.

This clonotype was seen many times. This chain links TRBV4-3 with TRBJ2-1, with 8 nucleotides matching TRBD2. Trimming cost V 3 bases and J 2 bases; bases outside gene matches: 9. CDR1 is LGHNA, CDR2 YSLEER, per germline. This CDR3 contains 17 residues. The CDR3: CASSQDSGGYTYNEQFF. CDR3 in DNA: TGCGCCAGCAGCCAGGACAGCGGGGGTTACACCTACAATGAGCAGTTCTTC.

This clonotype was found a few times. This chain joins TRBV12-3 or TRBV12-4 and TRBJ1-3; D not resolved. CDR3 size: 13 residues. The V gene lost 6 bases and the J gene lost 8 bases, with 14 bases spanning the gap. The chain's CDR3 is CASSKTEGDTIYF. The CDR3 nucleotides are TGTGCCAGCAGCAAGACTGAGGGAGACACCATATATTTT.

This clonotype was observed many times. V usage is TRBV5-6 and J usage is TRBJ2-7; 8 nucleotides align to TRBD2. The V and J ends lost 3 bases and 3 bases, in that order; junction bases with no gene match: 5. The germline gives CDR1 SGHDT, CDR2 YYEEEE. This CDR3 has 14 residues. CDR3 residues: CASSYSAGGYEQYF. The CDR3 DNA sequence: TGTGCCAGCAGCTATTCTGCGGGAGGCTACGAGCAGTACTTC.

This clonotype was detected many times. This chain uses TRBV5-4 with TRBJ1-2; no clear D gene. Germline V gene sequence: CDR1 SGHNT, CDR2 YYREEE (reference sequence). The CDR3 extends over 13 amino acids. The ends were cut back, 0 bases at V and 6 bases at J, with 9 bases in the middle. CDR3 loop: CASSLESADGYTF. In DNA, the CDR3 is TGTGCCAGCAGCTTGGAATCAGCTGATGGCTACACCTTC.

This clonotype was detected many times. The CDR3 DNA follows: TGTGCCATAAGGGACGGACTCAACACTGAAGCTTTCTTT. Amino acid sequence: CAIRDGLNTEAFF. The chain joins TRBV10-3 to TRBJ1-1, with a tentative D call TRBD1 (5 bases). The CDR3 is 13 amino acids. Deletions cut 9 bases from V and 2 bases from J, with 13 bases between. Per the germline V gene, CDR1 is ENHRY and CDR2 is SYGVKD.

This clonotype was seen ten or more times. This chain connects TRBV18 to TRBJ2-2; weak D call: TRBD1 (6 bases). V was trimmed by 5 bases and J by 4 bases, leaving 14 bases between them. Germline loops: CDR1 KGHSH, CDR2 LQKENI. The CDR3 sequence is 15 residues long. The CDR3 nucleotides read TGTGCCAGCTCATCCGGGACAAGAAGCACCGGGGAGCTGTTTTTT. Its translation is CASSSGTRSTGELFF.

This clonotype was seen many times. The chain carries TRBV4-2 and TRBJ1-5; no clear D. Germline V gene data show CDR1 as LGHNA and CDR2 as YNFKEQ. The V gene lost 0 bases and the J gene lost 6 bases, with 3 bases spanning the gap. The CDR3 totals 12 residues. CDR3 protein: CASSQEFQPQHF. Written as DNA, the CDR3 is TGTGCCAGCAGCCAAGAGTTTCAGCCCCAGCATTTT.

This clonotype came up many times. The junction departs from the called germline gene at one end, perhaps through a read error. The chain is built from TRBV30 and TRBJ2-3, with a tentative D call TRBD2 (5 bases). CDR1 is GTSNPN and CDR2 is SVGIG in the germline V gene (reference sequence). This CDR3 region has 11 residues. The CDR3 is CAWSVPSPLRF. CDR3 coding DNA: TGTGCCTGGAGTGTACCTAGCCCTCTGCGATTT.

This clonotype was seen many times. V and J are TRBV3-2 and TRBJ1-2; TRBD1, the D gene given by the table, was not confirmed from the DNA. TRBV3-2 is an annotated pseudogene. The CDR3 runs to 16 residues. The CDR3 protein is CASSQGPVEDSYGYTF. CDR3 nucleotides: TGTGCCAGCAGCCAAGGCCCCGTGGAGGACAGCTATGGCTACACCTTC.

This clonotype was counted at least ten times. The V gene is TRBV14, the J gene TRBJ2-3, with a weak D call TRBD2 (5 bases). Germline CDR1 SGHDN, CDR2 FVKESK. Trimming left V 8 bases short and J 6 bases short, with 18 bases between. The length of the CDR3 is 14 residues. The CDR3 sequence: CASAYLAHMDTQYF. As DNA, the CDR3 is TGTGCCAGCGCCTACCTAGCTCATATGGATACGCAGTATTTT.

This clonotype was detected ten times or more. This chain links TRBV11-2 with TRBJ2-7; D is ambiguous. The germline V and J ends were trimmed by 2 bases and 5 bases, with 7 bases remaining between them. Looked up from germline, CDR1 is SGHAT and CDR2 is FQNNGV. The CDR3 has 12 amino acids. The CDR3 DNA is TGTGCCAGCAGCTTATGGACCGACGAGCAGTACTTC. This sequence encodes CASSLWTDEQYF.